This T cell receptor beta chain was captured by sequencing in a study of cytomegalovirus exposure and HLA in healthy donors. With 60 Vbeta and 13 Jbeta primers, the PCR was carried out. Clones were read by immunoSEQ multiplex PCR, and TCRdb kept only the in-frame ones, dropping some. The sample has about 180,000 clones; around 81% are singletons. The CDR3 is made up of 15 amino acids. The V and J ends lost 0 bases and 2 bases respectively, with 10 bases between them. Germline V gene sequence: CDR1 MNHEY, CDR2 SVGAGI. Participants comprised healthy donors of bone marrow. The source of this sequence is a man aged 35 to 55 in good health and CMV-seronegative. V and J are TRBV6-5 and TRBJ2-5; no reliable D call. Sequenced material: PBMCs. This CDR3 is CASSYSSAKQETQYF. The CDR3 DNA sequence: TGTGCCAGCAGTTACTCTTCTGCGAAACAAGAGACCCAGTACTTC.